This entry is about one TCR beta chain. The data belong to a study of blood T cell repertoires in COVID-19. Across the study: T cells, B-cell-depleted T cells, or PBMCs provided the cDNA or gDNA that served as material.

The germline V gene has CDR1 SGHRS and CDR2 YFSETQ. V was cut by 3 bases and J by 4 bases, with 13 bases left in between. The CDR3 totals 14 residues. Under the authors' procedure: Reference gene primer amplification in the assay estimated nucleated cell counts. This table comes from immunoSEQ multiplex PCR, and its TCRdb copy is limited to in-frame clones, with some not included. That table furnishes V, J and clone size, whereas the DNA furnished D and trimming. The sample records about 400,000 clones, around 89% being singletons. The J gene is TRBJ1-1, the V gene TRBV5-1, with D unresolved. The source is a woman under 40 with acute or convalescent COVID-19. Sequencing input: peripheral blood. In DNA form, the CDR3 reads TGCGCCAGCAGCTCCGGCGGGGTTCGCACTGAAGCTTTCTTT. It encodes CASSSGGVRTEAFF.